Following are 17 T cell receptor beta chains from one sample sequenced in a study of T cells in localized non-small cell lung cancer. The data were produced by immunoSEQ multiplex PCR, yet TCRdb's version contains in-frame clones alone and is incomplete. Seen here are fewer than 45,000 clones, roughly 86% observed once, and the top ten hold about 6%. Sequenced material: peripheral blood, taken before any cancer treatment. The receptor source for this set is a man aged 35 to 69 with stage I lung adenocarcinoma.

The rearrangement uses TRBV7-2 and TRBJ2-5, with D unclear. The J call is doubtful: the DNA matches TRBJ2-7 better. CDR1 is SGHTA, CDR2 FQGNSA, per germline. The CDR3 length is 18 residues. CDR3 residues: CASSLDRPFAGIPYEQYF. The DNA for the CDR3 is TGTGCCAGCAGCTTAGACCGACCGTTCGCAGGAATACCCTACGAGCAGTACTTC.

The V gene is TRBV5-1, the J gene TRBJ1-3; 7 bases are a match to TRBD1. The CDR3 is made up of 16 amino acids. From germline, CDR1 is SGHRS and CDR2 YFSETQ. The V gene end was trimmed by 4 bases and the J gene end by 6 bases; junction bases not matched to a gene: 13. CDR3 amino acids: CASSPWGTAEENTIYF. The CDR3, as DNA: TGCGCCAGCAGCCCATGGGGGACAGCCGAGGAAAACACCATATATTTT.

The chain carries TRBV5-1 and TRBJ2-5; TRBD2 matches 9 bases. J was trimmed by 1 base and V by 4 bases; bases with no gene match: 5. This CDR3 has 15 amino acids. Germline CDR1 is SGHRS and CDR2 is YFSETQ. The CDR3, as DNA: TGCGCCAGCAGCATAGCGGGGGCAGGCCAAGAGACCCAGTACTTC. As protein: CASSIAGAGQETQYF.

This chain connects TRBV7-2 to TRBJ2-7; D is perhaps TRBD2 (5 bases). V was trimmed by 2 bases and J by 2 bases, leaving 13 bases between them. This CDR3 is built from 15 residues. CDR1 and CDR2 (germline): SGHTA, FQGNSA. This CDR3 is CASSLPPGKPYEQYF. Here the CDR3 DNA reads TGTGCCAGCAGCTTACCTCCCGGGAAACCCTACGAGCAGTACTTC.

V usage is TRBV19 and J usage is TRBJ1-5; the D is unclear. V was clipped by 0 bases and J by 0 bases, with 6 bases between them. The CDR3 loop spans 15 amino acids. Germline lookup yields CDR1 LNHDA and CDR2 SQIVND (reference sequence). CDR3 amino acids: CASSIEQHSNQPQHF. The CDR3 DNA sequence: TGTGCCAGTAGTATAGAGCAGCATAGCAATCAGCCCCAGCATTTT.

Details on this clone: The sample has other DNA sequences that encode this CDR3 too. The V gene is TRBV29-1, the J gene TRBJ1-1, with D maybe TRBD1 (5 bases). Germline V gene lookup returns CDR1 SQVTM and CDR2 ANQGSEA. V dropped 1 base and J dropped 5 bases, with 17 bases sitting between them. CDR3 length equals 15 residues. The CDR3 DNA is TGCAGCGTTGAAGGGGGCCCCGGGGCCCCGACTGAAGCTTTCTTT. Protein sequence: CSVEGGPGAPTEAFF.

The V and J genes are TRBV4-1 and TRBJ2-5, with TRBD2 as a possible D gene (6 bases). This CDR3 is 16 amino acids long. Germline CDR1 and CDR2: MGHRA and YSYEKL. The V end was cut by 0 bases, the J end by 1 base, with 12 bases between. Written as DNA, the CDR3 is TGCGCCAGCAGCCAAGAAGGCAATAGCGGCCAAGAGACCCAGTACTTC. Protein product: CASSQEGNSGQETQYF.

The chain links TRBV19 to TRBJ2-7, with TRBD2 identical over 10 bases. Looked up from germline, CDR1 is LNHDA and CDR2 is SQIVND (reference sequence). This CDR3 comprises 14 residues. Trimming removed 6 bases from V and 6 bases from J; junction bases left unmatched: 8. CDR3 bases: TGTGCCAGTAGCGGGGGACTAGCGCTCGGCGAGCAGTACTTC. Translation gives CASSGGLALGEQYF.

The chain uses TRBV10-3 and TRBJ2-2; TRBD1 agrees at 12 bases. The CDR3 totals 17 residues. J lost 5 bases, V lost 3 bases, and 7 bases had no gene match. Germline CDR1 is ENHRY and CDR2 is SYGVKD. The CDR3 DNA follows: TGTGCCATCAGTGACCGGGACAGGGGGCGCGGAACCGGGGAGCTGTTTTTT. This encodes CAISDRDRGRGTGELFF.

The chain recombines TRBV7-2 with TRBJ2-4; 8 nucleotides agree with TRBD2. With V trimmed by 5 bases and J by 2 bases, 2 bases remained unmatched. The CDR3 consists of 14 residues. Germline CDR1 is SGHTA and CDR2 is FQGNSA. The CDR3 coding sequence is TGTGCCAGCAGCCCGGGGGGGTCCAAAAACATTCAGTACTTC. It encodes CASSPGGSKNIQYF. Full variable domain (missing parts from reference TRBV7-2 and TRBJ2-4): GAGVSQSPSNKVTEKGKDVELRCDPISGHTALYWYRQSLGQGLEFLIYFQGNSAPDKSGLPSDRFSAERTGGSVSTLTIQRTQQEDSAVYLCASSPGGSKNIQYFGAGTRLSVL.

V is TRBV7-3 and J is TRBJ2-7; TRBD2 matches 14 bases. V gave up 4 bases and J gave up 8 bases; unmatched junction bases: 4. The V gene's germline CDR1 is SGHTA and CDR2 FQGTGA. This CDR3 comprises 14 residues. CDR3: CASSSGLAGAQQYF. CDR3 DNA sequence: TGTGCCAGCAGCTCGGGACTAGCGGGAGCGCAGCAGTACTTC.

This clone rates as medium-sized. The rearrangement links TRBV21-1 to TRBJ2-7; the DNA was not compared with TRBD1, the D call given in the table. TRBV21-1 counts as a pseudogene. CDR3 length: 13 residues. The CDR3 DNA is TGTGCCAGCAGCAAAGACAGGGCCTACGAGCAGTACTTC. Translated, it gives CASSKDRAYEQYF.

The rearrangement links TRBV19 to TRBJ2-5; D is uncertain. Germline V gives CDR1 LNHDA, CDR2 SQIVND (reference sequence). Trimming removed 3 bases at V and 2 bases at J, with 7 bases between. The CDR3 has 13 residues. This chain's CDR3 is CASSIAGQETQYF. CDR3 DNA sequence: TGTGCCAGTAGTATTGCAGGACAAGAGACCCAGTACTTC.

The chain joins TRBV11-3 to TRBJ2-2, with D unclear. From germline, CDR1 is SGHNT and CDR2 YENEEA. The CDR3 runs 13 residues. The germline V and J ends were trimmed by 0 bases and 4 bases, with 3 bases remaining between them. Written as DNA, the CDR3 is TGTGCCAGCAGCTTAGAGAGCACCGGGGAGCTGTTTTTT. Translating it yields CASSLESTGELFF.

The chain recombines TRBV25-1 with TRBJ2-4; no clear D gene. Germline loops: CDR1 MGHDK, CDR2 SYGVNS. Trimming pared 3 bases from V and 1 base from J, leaving 10 bases between. The length of the CDR3 is 15 residues. The CDR3 here is CASSDLREAKNIQYF. The CDR3 coding sequence is TGTGCCAGCAGTGACCTCAGAGAGGCCAAAAACATTCAGTACTTC. The variable domain in full, completed from reference TRBV25-1 and TRBJ2-4, reads EADIYQTPRYLVIGTGKKITLECSQTMGHDKMYWYQQDPGMELHLIHYSYGVNSTEKGDLSSESTVSRIRTEHFPLTLESARPSHTSQYLCASSDLREAKNIQYFGAGTRLSVL.

The V gene is TRBV5-1, the J gene TRBJ2-2; perhaps TRBD2 as D (6 bases). The V and J ends lost 2 bases and 7 bases respectively, with 18 bases between them. CDR3 length: 16 residues. Germline values: CDR1 SGHRS, CDR2 YFSETQ. The CDR3, as DNA: TGCGCCAGCAGCTTAGGCGGGATCGTCTTGGGCGGGGAGCTGTTTTTT. It codes for CASSLGGIVLGGELFF.

Only a few counts were recorded for this clone. This rearrangement joins TRBV7-2 to TRBJ2-2; D tentatively fits TRBD1 or TRBD2 (6 bases each). Germline V gene data show CDR1 as SGHTA and CDR2 as FQGNSA. V shed 3 bases and J shed 1 base, with 12 bases lying between them. This CDR3 comprises 16 residues. This chain's CDR3 is CASSLNRDLNTGELFF. In nucleotides, the CDR3 is TGTGCCAGCAGCTTGAACAGGGACTTGAACACCGGGGAGCTGTTTTTT. Supplemented by reference TRBV7-2 and TRBJ2-2, the full variable domain reads GAGVSQSPSNKVTEKGKDVELRCDPISGHTALYWYRQSLGQGLEFLIYFQGNSAPDKSGLPSDRFSAERTGGSVSTLTIQRTQQEDSAVYLCASSLNRDLNTGELFFGEGSRLTVL.